The rows below give T cell receptor beta chains drawn from one sample of a study of blood T cell repertoires in COVID-19. Here immunoSEQ multiplex PCR was the method, and the copy in TCRdb shows in-frame clones only, minus some. The table includes about 210,000 clones, around 80% detected once. The specimen was peripheral blood. These receptors were collected from a woman aged 45-60 years with acute or convalescent COVID-19. The conserved cysteine and the conserved F or W are not part of the CDR3 here.

v_call	j_call	cdr3_aa
TRBV7-3	TRBJ1-2	ASGTGDGYT
TRBV9	TRBJ1-2	ASSVGLPYGYT
TRBV25-1	TRBJ2-5	ASKPQGGETQY
TRBV6-5	TRBJ1-4	ASRGDLTNEKLF
TRBV3-1/TRBV3-2	TRBJ2-3	ASSQDLYGGGTDTQY
TRBV12-3/TRBV12-4	TRBJ1-2	ASTSGDHGYT
TRBV2	TRBJ2-5	ASSAGGQETQY
TRBV28	TRBJ1-3	ASSLLLRSGNTIY
TRBV5-6	TRBJ1-2	ASDRQGWDYGYT
TRBV2	TRBJ2-7	ASSVVGATYEQY
TRBV2	TRBJ2-3	ASRLAGSTDTQY
TRBV2	TRBJ2-4	ASSQGDKNIQY
TRBV7-2	TRBJ1-1	ASSLDRGYSTEAF
TRBV2	TRBJ2-4	ASSDSGSGAKNIQY
TRBV3-1/TRBV3-2	TRBJ2-5	ASSPNVGGKETQY
TRBV24-1	TRBJ2-1	ATSDHFLSYNEQF
TRBV5-6	TRBJ1-2	ASSSQKGTGVNYGYT
TRBV6-5	TRBJ2-5	ASASREGETQY
TRBV2	TRBJ2-6	ASSPGQGAGANVLT
TRBV7-9	TRBJ2-1	ASSLRSQGTYNEQF
TRBV6-5	TRBJ1-1	ASSYPGQGRNTEAF
TRBV19	TRBJ2-3	ASNPGGSTDTQY
TRBV9	TRBJ2-6	ASSVVPQGASGANVLT
TRBV28	TRBJ2-3	ASSTSRSGDTQY
TRBV6-5	TRBJ1-1	ASKGGGAEAF
TRBV7-9	TRBJ2-3	ASSPGTSADTQY
TRBV7-7	TRBJ2-2	ASSLGQVNTGELF
TRBV28	TRBJ1-3	ASSKTGDSGNTIY
TRBV28	TRBJ2-1	ASSFSGSGWYNEQF
TRBV27	TRBJ1-1	ASSPPGNTEAF
TRBV7-2	TRBJ1-2	ASSLPDTYGYT
TRBV30	TRBJ1-1	AWSEQAMNTEAF
TRBV6-4	TRBJ2-3	ASSPGTGVTDTQY
TRBV3-1/TRBV3-2	TRBJ2-7	ASSQDGSGGVYEQY
TRBV30	TRBJ2-2	AWSVRTGDTGELF
TRBV4-2	TRBJ2-1	ASSQDSQSYNEQF
TRBV18	TRBJ1-5	ASSPAGDQPQH
TRBV4-1	TRBJ1-1	ASSQDDSLRAAF
TRBV4-1	TRBJ2-7	ASSQDLDSTYEQY
TRBV10-2	TRBJ2-7	ASSELRLASGTDEQY
TRBV14	TRBJ2-7	ASSKPGEYEQY
TRBV28	TRBJ1-4	ASWGGRNEKLF
TRBV5-1	TRBJ2-7	ASSANLKDRTYEQY
TRBV19	TRBJ1-2	ASSSYQGSGYT
TRBV7-8	TRBJ2-3	ASSYGLFEDTQY
TRBV5-1	TRBJ2-4	ASKGGTSGSLAKNIQY
TRBV9	TRBJ2-5	ASSGIEETQY
TRBV5-1	TRBJ2-5	ASRAGGGEETQY
TRBV5-4	TRBJ1-6	ASSWQGGNSPLH
TRBV9	TRBJ2-7	ASSPGGSSYEQY
TRBV30	TRBJ2-3	AWVEDREDTQY
TRBV5-4	TRBJ1-3	ASSLEGRGPNGNTIY
TRBV19	TRBJ2-2	ASTGTGGFNTGELF
TRBV14	TRBJ1-1	ASSQDIRARNLEAF
TRBV5-1	TRBJ2-5	ASSPGVAGVQETQY
TRBV20-1	TRBJ2-3	SASPAGRTDTQY
TRBV24-1	TRBJ2-2	ATSDFGGWTNTGELF
TRBV19	TRBJ2-1	ASMGGSNNEQF
TRBV24-1	TRBJ2-1	ATSDLPREADNEQF